This entry concerns a single TCR beta chain. This sample is drawn from a study of blood T cell repertoires in COVID-19. CDR1 and CDR2 from the germline V gene are SGHAT and FQNNGV. The V gene end was trimmed by 4 bases and the J gene end by 2 bases; junction bases not matched to a gene: 4. The CDR3 length is 15 residues. As processed by the authors: Quantification of nucleated cells was approximated via reference gene primer amplification. TCRdb's table, derived via immunoSEQ multiplex PCR, lists solely in-frame clones and lacks some. V and J calls and clone size follow that table, whereas D and trimming were derived from the DNA. The table lists about 46,000 clones, 85% to 90% of them singletons. Enrolled through a virtual design, the participants were between roughly 18 and 89 years of age and came from about two dozen US areas.

The V call is TRBV11-2, the J call TRBJ2-1; 8 bases agree with TRBD1. This receptor was taken from a woman between 45 and 60 years old who had recovered from COVID-19. Sequenced material: PBMCs or T cells enriched from blood (not recorded which). The CDR3: CASSSGTGAYNEQFF. The DNA for the CDR3 is TGTGCCAGCAGCTCCGGGACAGGTGCCTACAATGAGCAGTTCTTC.